This T cell receptor beta chain was documented in a study of OX40 agonist ivuxolimab in advanced cancers. Study results and caveats: Relatively little clonal expansion, among the lowest observed, appeared in partial responders at 0.1-3.0 mg/kg. Some patients without response likewise showed low normalized clonal expansion.

The CDR3 totals 21 residues. V lost 1 base and J lost 0; bases outside the gene matches: 16. Germline loops: CDR1 LNHNV, CDR2 YYDKDF (reference sequence). Clones were sequenced by immunoSEQ multiplex PCR, and TCRdb holds only the in-frame ones, with some missing. The data contain around 40,000 clones, approximately 80% of them seen just once; the ten biggest clones take up roughly 19%. Comments on this clone: Its antigen remains unknown.

This clonotype originated in an adult with an advanced solid tumor such as melanoma, head and neck, liver or kidney cancer. V is TRBV15 and J is TRBJ2-3, with TRBD2 matching 10 bases. The sample was CD4+ or CD8+ T cells sorted from blood, taken in a trial of the OX40 agonist ivuxolimab. The chain's CDR3 is CATSRGSPSGGATSSTDTQYF. The CDR3 region has the DNA TGTGCCACCAGCAGAGGATCCCCAAGCGGGGGGGCCACTTCTAGCACAGATACGCAGTATTTT.